This T cell receptor (beta chain) stems from a study of lymphopenia after photon versus proton radiotherapy (dated by TCRdb to the late 2010s). Looking at the study overall: In patients with gastrointestinal tumors who developed high-grade lymphopenia, the study compared the immunological effects of photon radiation therapy with those of proton radiation therapy. The roughly 18 patients in the cohort had gastrointestinal tumors, were treated with either photon or proton therapy, and subsequently developed lymphopenia. The study aimed to characterize how the two radiation modalities differ in their impact on the immune system. What the work shows at the level of the full study, not this receptor alone: The survival association was assessed only in patients who died, and the authors presented better survival with proton therapy as a possibility rather than a demonstrated result. Relative stability during treatment was observed in proton-treated patients, whereas loss of naive T cells and TCR diversity and gain of effector/memory populations were observed in photon-treated patients. Across the cohort, a larger post-nadir drop in TCR diversity was inversely correlated with overall survival time among patients who died. After the lymphocyte count nadir, oligoclonal expansion, especially of CD8+ Temra cells, was observed in photon-treated repertoires, and the drop in diversity was driven by this expansion.

The library came from the immunoSEQ multiplex PCR assay. Deep sequencing of rearranged TCR beta loci, alongside multiparametric flow cytometry, was used to profile T cell repertoires. TCRdb took this table from immuneACCESS and kept in-frame rearrangements with V and J called. Such tables lack part of the clones; where checked against another copy, unresolved V genes explain under half of the gap, and the rest is unexplained. The sample table records tens of thousands of clones; around 87% of these occur just once. 10% to 14% of the sample is held by the ten biggest clonotypes. Reading from cysteine to phenylalanine, the CDR3 counts 13 amino acids. The CDR3 DNA has 39 bases and is translated from base 1. Taken from the germline V gene (reference sequence), the CDR1 and CDR2 loops are SEHNR and FQNEAQ. V and J are truncated by 1 base and 1 base respectively, leaving an intervening sequence of 4 bases.

To note about this clone: The antigen this receptor binds is unknown. No base-level quality is on record; no much larger clone is a single base apart.

The TCR sequence derives from an older man with esophageal cancer. The input for sequencing was peripheral blood, taken from a patient treated with proton-based radiotherapy. The chain is made from TRBV7-9 and TRBJ2-5, with no reliable assignment of the D segment. The CDR3 in this case is CASSLELQETQYF. The sequenced DNA: TGTGCCAGCAGCTTAGAACTCCAAGAGACCCAGTACTTC.